The following is a T cell receptor (beta chain) sequence with its context. Its antigen remains unidentified. Individually, cDNA molecules had unique molecular identifiers attached to them. MiXCR, run by TCRdb on the 5' RACE reads, gives a single entry per CDR3 protein. The profile shows 110,000 or so distinct CDR3 sequences, 9% to 13% of them singletons. The record originates from a study of early T cells in non-severe SARS-CoV-2 infection. General observations from the study: VDJdb matches were skewed toward anti-spike CD8 T cell responses.

This CDR3 contains 16 residues. Trimming cost V 4 bases and J 4 bases; bases outside gene matches: 9. The germline V gene encodes CDR1 LGHNT and CDR2 FRNRAP. This clonotype was obtained from an adult who was a healthcare worker with PCR-confirmed SARS-CoV-2 infection or an uninfected control (not recorded which). The sequencing sample was made of whole blood. This chain joins TRBV12-5 and TRBJ2-3; 9 nucleotides agree with TRBD2. The CDR3 DNA follows: TGTGCTAGTGGTTCCTCCGGGGCGGGAGGGTCAGATACGCAGTATTTT. Amino acids: CASGSSGAGGSDTQYF.